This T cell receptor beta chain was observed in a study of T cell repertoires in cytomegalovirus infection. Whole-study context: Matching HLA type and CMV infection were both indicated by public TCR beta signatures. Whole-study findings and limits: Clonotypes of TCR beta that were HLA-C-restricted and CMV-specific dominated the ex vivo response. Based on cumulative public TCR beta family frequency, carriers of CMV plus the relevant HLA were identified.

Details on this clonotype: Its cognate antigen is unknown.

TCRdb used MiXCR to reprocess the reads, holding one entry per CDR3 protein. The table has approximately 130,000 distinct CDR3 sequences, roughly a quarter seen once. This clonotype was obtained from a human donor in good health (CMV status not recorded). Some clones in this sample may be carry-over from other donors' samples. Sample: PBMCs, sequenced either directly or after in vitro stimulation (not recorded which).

The CDR3, as DNA: TGTGCCAGCAGCATAGGGGGGGGCAGGTACGAGCAGTACTTC. Residues: CASSIGGGRYEQYF. The chain combines TRBV7-3 with TRBJ2-7; perhaps TRBD2 as D (7 bases). CDR3 size: 14 residues. Germline V CDR1 and CDR2: SGHTA, FQGTGA. The V gene lost 5 bases and the J gene lost 4 bases, with 15 bases spanning the gap. Filled out from reference TRBV7-3 and TRBJ2-7, the complete variable domain reads GAGVSQTPSNKVTEKGKYVELRCDPISGHTALYWYRQSLGQGPEFLIYFQGTGAADDSGLPNDRFFAVRPEGSVSTLKIQRTERGDSAVYLCASSIGGGRYEQYFGPGTRLTVT.